A selection of T cell receptor beta chains follows, all from one sample in a study of patients and donors after allogeneic stem cell transplantation. MiXCR, applied by TCRdb to the RT-PCR reads, yields one record per CDR3 protein. The table records over 350,000 distinct CDR3 sequences, 16% of them present only once. The specimen sequenced was blood, either unsorted or a sorted T cell fraction (not recorded which). The source of these receptors is a human donor who was either an allogeneic HSCT recipient or a stem cell or donor lymphocyte infusion donor (not recorded which). It is not recorded whose cells these are; they may come from a transplant donor. The conserved cysteine and the conserved F or W are not part of the CDR3 here. Fields, in order: V gene, J gene, CDR3 protein.

>TRBV12-3/TRBV12-4|TRBJ2-5
ASSSLGPAYQETQY
>TRBV6-1|TRBJ2-2
ASSGGTTNTGELF
>TRBV6-2/TRBV6-3|TRBJ1-2
ASSYNTAYGYT
>TRBV24-1|TRBJ2-3
ATGADTDTQY
>TRBV20-1|TRBJ2-7
SARVSNLASNSYEQY
>TRBV12-3/TRBV12-4|TRBJ1-1
ASSNTVGTEAF
>TRBV4-2|TRBJ2-2
ASSQGRSSNTGELF
>TRBV3-1|TRBJ2-3
ASSRTGGGDTQY
>TRBV5-1|TRBJ1-2
ASSSTGDGYT
>TRBV12-3/TRBV12-4|TRBJ2-5
ASSPSELAGGPGYQETQY
>TRBV20-1|TRBJ1-1
SAYQGNTEAF
>TRBV12-3/TRBV12-4|TRBJ1-2
ASSHGQAEGYT
>TRBV7-9|TRBJ1-1
ASSLGLRGGTEAF
>TRBV5-1|TRBJ2-7
ASSTTGPEQY
>TRBV6-1|TRBJ1-2
ASSEAQGHYGYT
>TRBV7-9|TRBJ1-5
ASSPQGAGNQPQH
>TRBV6-1|TRBJ1-6
ASKRQGGSPLH
>TRBV5-8|TRBJ2-5
ASSLQLAGGQETQY
>TRBV15|TRBJ2-5
ATSRGLAGGQETQY
>TRBV5-1|TRBJ2-7
ASSLIKGGTSATPSSYEQY
>TRBV2|TRBJ2-7
ASILRDRAYEQY
>TRBV9|TRBJ2-3
ASSVGTSGGAVYKQY
>TRBV20-1|TRBJ2-3
SADGTGKRDTQY
>TRBV28|TRBJ2-5
ASSSTLGQIETQY
>TRBV11-2|TRBJ1-1
ASSYDPNTEAF
>TRBV7-9|TRBJ2-5
ASRSTGHAGETQY
>TRBV27|TRBJ2-7
ASSSQWTGGLYEQY
>TRBV27|TRBJ1-2
ASSSGTVLYGYT
>TRBV9|TRBJ2-7
ASSVGRASSYEQY
>TRBV29-1|TRBJ2-3
SVEGRWRTDTQY
>TRBV6-1|TRBJ2-7
ASGTSGGGSYEQY
>TRBV5-6|TRBJ2-1
ASSWTGRSSYNEQF
>TRBV7-2|TRBJ1-4
ASSFIFSTGKEKLF
>TRBV5-1|TRBJ1-5
ASSPGHLSGQPQH
>TRBV20-1|TRBJ2-1
SVDELAVYNEQF
>TRBV21-1|TRBJ2-4
ASSKWAELAKNIQY
>TRBV2|TRBJ2-1
ASSGKQGGYNEQF
>TRBV6-2/TRBV6-3|TRBJ1-4
ASSLPGQGHEKLF
>TRBV5-6|TRBJ2-7
ASSPGTPSYEQY
>TRBV29-1|TRBJ1-2
SVEVGSNGYT
>TRBV20-1|TRBJ1-1
SAPQGVNTEAF
>TRBV3-1|TRBJ2-1
ASSPPGFEQF
>TRBV12-3/TRBV12-4|TRBJ2-1
ASSLGGGRTYNEQF
>TRBV7-9|TRBJ1-1
ASSFQGPTRTHTEAF
>TRBV5-1|TRBJ2-7
ASSNRDRGTYEQY
>TRBV20-1|TRBJ2-1
SAKNRDRGNEQF